These 14 T cell receptor beta chains were all obtained from the same sample, sequenced in a study of beta chain features in type 1 diabetes. TCRB transcripts that were expressed got sequenced, as all of the isolated RNA had been reverse transcribed. Assay: immunoSEQ multiplex PCR; the TCRdb copy retains only in-frame clones and omits some. The data contain hundreds of thousands of clones, around 28% of them singletons. The sample was naive CD4+ T cells from blood. Every receptor here comes from a man aged 18 to 30 in good health.

V is TRBV30 and J is TRBJ1-5; 7 nucleotides match TRBD1. Trimming took 5 bases from V and 3 from J; bases not matched to a gene: 4. The CDR3 runs to 13 residues. The germline V gene has CDR1 GTSNPN and CDR2 SVGIG (reference sequence). The DNA for the CDR3 is TGTGCCTGGGCGGACAGGAACAATCAGCCCCAGCATTTT. It translates to CAWADRNNQPQHF.

This clone was seen only a few times. The rearrangement links TRBV15 to TRBJ2-4, with 11 bases identical to TRBD2. The V gene's germline CDR1 is LNHNV and CDR2 YYDKDF (reference sequence). The CDR3 contains 16 residues. The trim removed 0 bases at V and 12 bases at J, leaving 10 bases unmatched. Here the CDR3 DNA reads TGTGCCACCAGCAGAGATTTGGGACTAGCGGCGGGCGATCAGTACTTC. Translation: CATSRDLGLAAGDQYF. Variable domain in full (rest from reference TRBV15 and TRBJ2-4): DAMVIQNPRYQVTQFGKPVTLSCSQTLNHNVMYWYQQKSSQAPKLLFHYYDKDFNNEADTPDNFQSRRPNTSFCFLDIRSPGLGDTAMYLCATSRDLGLAAGDQYFGAGTRLSVL.

In this sample, this clone turned up a few times. This chain links TRBV19 with TRBJ2-7; 9 positions match TRBD1. The CDR3 spans 14 residues. CDR1 is LNHDA, CDR2 SQIVND, per germline (reference sequence). V gave up 6 bases and J gave up 6 bases; unmatched junction bases: 9. CDR3 sequence (DNA): TGTGCCAGTAGCGAGGGGACAGGGATCTCCGAGCAGTACTTC. Translation gives CASSEGTGISEQYF.

V and J are TRBV7-9 and TRBJ2-3, with D unresolved. The CDR3 is 13 amino acids. CDR1 is SEHNR and CDR2 is FQNEAQ in the germline V gene (reference sequence). V lost 1 base and J lost 7, with 9 bases in between. The CDR3 region has the DNA TGTGCCAGCAGCTTAGTGGGCAGGAATACGCAGTATTTT. Translation: CASSLVGRNTQYF.

This clone occurred a few times. The chain carries TRBV7-6 and TRBJ1-1, with D tentatively TRBD1 (5 bases). V lost 4 bases and J lost 0, with 9 bases in between. CDR1 SGHVS and CDR2 FNYEAQ come from the germline V gene. The CDR3 covers 14 residues. The CDR3 loop is CASSWGPLNTEAFF. CDR3 nucleotides: TGTGCCAGCAGCTGGGGACCCTTGAACACTGAAGCTTTCTTT.

The V and J genes are TRBV2 and TRBJ2-1, with a possible D match to TRBD1 (5 bases). CDR3 length: 12 amino acids. Germline lookup yields CDR1 SNHLY and CDR2 FYNNEI. The V gene lost 5 bases and the J gene lost 6 bases, with 8 bases spanning the gap. The CDR3 loop reads CASSLDSNEQFF. Here the CDR3 DNA reads TGTGCCAGCAGTTTAGACAGCAATGAGCAGTTCTTC.

This chain uses TRBV28 with TRBJ2-3; no reliable D call. V was clipped by 4 bases and J by 0 bases, with 20 bases between them. The germline V gene has CDR1 MDHEN and CDR2 SYDVKM. The CDR3 consists of 18 residues. DNA of the CDR3: TGTGCCAGCAGTTCGGCAGGAGCCCCGAACCTGAGCACAGATACGCAGTATTTT. Protein sequence: CASSSAGAPNLSTDTQYF.

The V call is TRBV6-1, the J call TRBJ1-1; D is unclear. There are 12 residues in the CDR3. Per germline, CDR1 MNHNS and CDR2 SASEGT. Trimming took off 1 base at V and 8 bases at J, with 8 bases between the two ends. The DNA for the CDR3 is TGTGCCAGCAGTGAAGGGAGTCCCGAAGCTTTCTTT. Amino acid sequence: CASSEGSPEAFF.

This clone turned up a few times. CDR3 region: CAWGTSFPEFF. The CDR3 coding sequence is TGTGCCTGGGGGACTTCTTTCCCGGAGTTCTTC. The V gene is TRBV30, the J gene TRBJ2-1; TRBD2 is a possible D gene (6 bases). This CDR3 is built from 11 residues. Looked up from germline, CDR1 is GTSNPN and CDR2 is SVGIG (reference sequence). V shed 5 bases and J shed 14 bases, with 16 bases lying between them.

The V gene is TRBV29-1, the J gene TRBJ2-3; 9 nucleotides align to TRBD1. CDR1 is SQVTM and CDR2 is ANQGSEA in the germline V gene. Trimming took 3 bases from V and 5 from J; bases not matched to a gene: 9. The CDR3 contains 15 residues. The CDR3 bases are TGCAGCGTTGATAGGGGGACAGGGATAGGAGATACGCAGTATTTT. It translates to CSVDRGTGIGDTQYF.

The rearrangement uses TRBV9 and TRBJ2-3, with D tentatively TRBD1 (6 bases). The germline CDR1 and CDR2 sequences are SGDLS and YYNGEE. The V gene lost 0 bases and the J gene lost 4 bases, with 12 bases spanning the gap. The CDR3 covers 15 residues. CDR3 nucleotide sequence: TGTGCCAGCAGCGTAGTAATGGGGGCCCCAGATACGCAGTATTTT. Translated: CASSVVMGAPDTQYF. Full variable domain (outside the CDR3, taken from reference TRBV9 and TRBJ2-3): DSGVTQTPKHLITATGQRVTLRCSPRSGDLSVYWYQQSLDQGLQFLIQYYNGEERAKGNILERFSAQQFPDLHSELNLSSLELGDSALYFCASSVVMGAPDTQYFGPGTRLTVL.

The chain recombines TRBV29-1 with TRBJ2-1, with 7 bases aligning to TRBD1. This CDR3 has 14 amino acids. Germline CDR1 and CDR2: SQVTM and ANQGSEA. Trimming at V came to 6 bases and at J to 2 bases, leaving 7 bases not matched to a gene. The CDR3 DNA sequence: TGCAGCGTCTTACGACAGGGAACCTACAATGAGCAGTTCTTC. Translation gives CSVLRQGTYNEQFF.

The chain carries TRBV5-6 and TRBJ2-7; 8 bases map to TRBD1. Germline V CDR1 and CDR2: SGHDT, YYEEEE. The CDR3 is 15 residues long. With 4 bases clipped from V and 2 bases from J, the junction kept 8 bases outside the gene matches. The DNA of the CDR3 is TGTGCCAGCAGCATAGGGACAGGCGTCGCCTACGAGCAGTACTTC. This encodes CASSIGTGVAYEQYF.

This clone was seen only a few times. The same CDR3 also results from other DNA sequences found in this sample. This sequence joins TRBV10-3 and TRBJ2-7; no firm D call. From germline, CDR1 is ENHRY and CDR2 SYGVKD. Trimming cost V 2 bases and J 3 bases, with 5 bases left between them. The CDR3 is made up of 12 amino acids. The CDR3 DNA is TGTGCCATCAGTGAGGCCAGCTACGAGCAGTACTTC. This encodes CAISEASYEQYF.